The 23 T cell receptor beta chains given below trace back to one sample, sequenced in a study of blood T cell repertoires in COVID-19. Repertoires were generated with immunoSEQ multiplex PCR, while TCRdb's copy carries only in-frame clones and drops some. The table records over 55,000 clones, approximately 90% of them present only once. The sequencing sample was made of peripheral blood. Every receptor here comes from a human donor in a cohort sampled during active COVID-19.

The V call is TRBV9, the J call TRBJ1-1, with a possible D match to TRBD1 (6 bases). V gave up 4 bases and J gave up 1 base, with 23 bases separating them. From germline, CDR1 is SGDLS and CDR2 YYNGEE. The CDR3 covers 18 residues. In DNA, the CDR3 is TGTGCCAGCAGCCCATACCCGGGGGGCTCCCCAAGGAACACTGAAGCTTTCTTT. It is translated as CASSPYPGGSPRNTEAFF.

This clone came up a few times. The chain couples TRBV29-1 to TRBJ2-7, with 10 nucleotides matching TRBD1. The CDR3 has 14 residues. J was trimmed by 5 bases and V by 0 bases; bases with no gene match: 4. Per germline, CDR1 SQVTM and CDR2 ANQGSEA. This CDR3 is CSVEDGTGVDEQYF. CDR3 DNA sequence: TGCAGCGTTGAAGACGGGACAGGGGTAGACGAGCAGTACTTC.

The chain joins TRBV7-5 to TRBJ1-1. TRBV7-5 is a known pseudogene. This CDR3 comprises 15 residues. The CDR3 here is CARSSPRVFRPEAFF. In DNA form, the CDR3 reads TGTGCCAGAAGCTCACCACGGGTGTTCCGTCCTGAAGCTTTCTTT.

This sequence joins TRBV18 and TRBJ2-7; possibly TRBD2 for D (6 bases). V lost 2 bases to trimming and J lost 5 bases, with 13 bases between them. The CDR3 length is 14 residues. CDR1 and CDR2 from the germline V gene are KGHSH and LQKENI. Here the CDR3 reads CASSPFETSNEQYF. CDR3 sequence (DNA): TGTGCCAGCTCACCATTCGAGACTAGTAACGAGCAGTACTTC.

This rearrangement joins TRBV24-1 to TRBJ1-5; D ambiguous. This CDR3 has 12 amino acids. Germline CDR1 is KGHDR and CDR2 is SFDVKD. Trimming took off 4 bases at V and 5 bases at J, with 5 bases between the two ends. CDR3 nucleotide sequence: TGTGCCACCAGTGACCCGGATCAGCCCCAGCATTTT. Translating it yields CATSDPDQPQHF.

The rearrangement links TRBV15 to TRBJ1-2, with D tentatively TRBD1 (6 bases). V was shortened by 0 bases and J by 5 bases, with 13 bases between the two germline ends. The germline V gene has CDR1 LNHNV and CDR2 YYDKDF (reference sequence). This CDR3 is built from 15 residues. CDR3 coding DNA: TGTGCCACCAGCAGAGATCTTGGCAGGGGATATGGCTACACCTTC. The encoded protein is CATSRDLGRGYGYTF.

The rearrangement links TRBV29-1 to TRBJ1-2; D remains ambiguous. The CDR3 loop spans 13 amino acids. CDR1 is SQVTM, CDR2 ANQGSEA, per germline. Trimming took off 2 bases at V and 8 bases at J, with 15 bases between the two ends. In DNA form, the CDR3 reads TGCAGCGTTGAACAGTCACCCTTGATCGGCTACACCTTC. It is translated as CSVEQSPLIGYTF.

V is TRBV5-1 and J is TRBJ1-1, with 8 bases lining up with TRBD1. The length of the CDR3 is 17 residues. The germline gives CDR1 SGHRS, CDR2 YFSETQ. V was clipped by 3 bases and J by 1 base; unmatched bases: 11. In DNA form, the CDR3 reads TGCGCCAGCAGCTACTACGGACAGGGAAGAAAGAACACTGAAGCTTTCTTT. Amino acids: CASSYYGQGRKNTEAFF.

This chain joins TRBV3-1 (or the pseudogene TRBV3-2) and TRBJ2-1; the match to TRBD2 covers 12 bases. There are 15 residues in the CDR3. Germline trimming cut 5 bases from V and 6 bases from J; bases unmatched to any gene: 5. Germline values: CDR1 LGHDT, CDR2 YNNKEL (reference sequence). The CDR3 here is CASSYASGGGNEQFF. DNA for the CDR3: TGTGCCAGCAGCTACGCTAGCGGGGGGGGCAATGAGCAGTTCTTC.

The CDR3 sequence: CASSQASSGANVLTF. CDR3 DNA: TGCGCCAGCAGCCAAGCATCCTCTGGGGCCAACGTCCTGACTTTC. The J gene is TRBJ2-6, the V gene TRBV4-1; D is unresolved. V lost 1 base and J lost 0, with 4 bases in between. The CDR3 sequence is 15 residues long. Germline lookup yields CDR1 MGHRA and CDR2 YSYEKL.

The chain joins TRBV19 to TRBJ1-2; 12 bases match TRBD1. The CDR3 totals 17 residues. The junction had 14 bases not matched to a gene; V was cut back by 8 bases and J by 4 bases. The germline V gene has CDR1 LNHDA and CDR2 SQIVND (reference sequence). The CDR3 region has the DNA TGTGCCAGTTGTGCCGGGACAGGGGGCCTACCGTTCTATGGCTACACCTTC. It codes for CASCAGTGGLPFYGYTF.

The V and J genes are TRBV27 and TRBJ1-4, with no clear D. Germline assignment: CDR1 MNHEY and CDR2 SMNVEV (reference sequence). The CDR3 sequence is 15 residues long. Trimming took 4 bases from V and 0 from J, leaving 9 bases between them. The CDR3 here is CASSSEGATNEKLFF. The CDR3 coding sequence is TGTGCCAGCAGTTCCGAGGGTGCAACTAATGAAAAACTGTTTTTT.

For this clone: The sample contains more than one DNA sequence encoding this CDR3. CDR3 sequence reads: CSASPSYEQYF. The CDR3 DNA reads as TGCAGTGCTAGCCCCAGCTACGAGCAGTACTTC. The rearrangement links TRBV20-1 to TRBJ2-7; the D is unclear. This CDR3 is 11 amino acids long. Germline assignment: CDR1 DFQATT and CDR2 SNEGSKA (reference sequence). Trimming left V 3 bases short and J 3 bases short, with 6 bases between.

The CDR3 region is CASSLWSTEAFF. Here the CDR3 DNA reads TGTGCCAGCAGCTTGTGGAGCACTGAAGCTTTCTTT. The chain couples TRBV7-8 to TRBJ1-1; D unclear. CDR1 and CDR2 (germline): SGHVS, FQNEAQ. V shed 3 bases and J shed 4 bases, with 6 bases lying between them. There are 12 residues in the CDR3.

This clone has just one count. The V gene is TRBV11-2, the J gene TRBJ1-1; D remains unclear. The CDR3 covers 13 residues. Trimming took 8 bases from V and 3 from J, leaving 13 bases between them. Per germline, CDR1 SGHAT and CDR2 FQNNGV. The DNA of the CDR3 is TGTGCCAGCTCCAGAGGTCCGTACACTGAAGCTTTCTTT. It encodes CASSRGPYTEAFF. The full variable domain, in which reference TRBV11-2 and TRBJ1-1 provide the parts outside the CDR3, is EAGVAQSPRYKIIEKRQSVAFWCNPISGHATLYWYQQILGQGPKLLIQFQNNGVVDDSQLPKDRFSAERLKGVDSTLKIQPAKLEDSAVYLCASSRGPYTEAFFGQGTRLTVV.

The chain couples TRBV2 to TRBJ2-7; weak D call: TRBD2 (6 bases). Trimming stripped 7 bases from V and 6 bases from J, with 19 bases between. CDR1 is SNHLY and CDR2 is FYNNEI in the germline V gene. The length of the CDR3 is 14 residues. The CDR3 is CASNLGGGYGEQYF. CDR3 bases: TGTGCCAGCAATCTGGGGGGAGGTTATGGCGAGCAGTACTTC. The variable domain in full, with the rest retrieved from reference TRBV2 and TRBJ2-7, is EPEVTQTPSHQVTQMGQEVILRCVPISNHLYFYWYRQILGQKVEFLVSFYNNEISEKSEIFDDQFSVERPDGSNFTLKIRSTKLEDSAMYFCASNLGGGYGEQYFGPGTRLTVT.

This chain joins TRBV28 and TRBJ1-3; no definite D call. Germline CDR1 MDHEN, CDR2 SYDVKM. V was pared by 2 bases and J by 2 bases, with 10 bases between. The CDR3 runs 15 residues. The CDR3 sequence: CASSLRQVPGNTIYF. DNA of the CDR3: TGTGCCAGCAGTTTAAGGCAGGTACCTGGAAACACCATATATTTT.

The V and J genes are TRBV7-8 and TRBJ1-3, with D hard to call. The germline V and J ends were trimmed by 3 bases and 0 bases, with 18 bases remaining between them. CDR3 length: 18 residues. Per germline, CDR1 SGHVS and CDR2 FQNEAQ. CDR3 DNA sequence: TGTGCCAGCAGCTTTTATTCTTGGGCAGTAACCTCTGGAAACACCATATATTTT. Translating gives CASSFYSWAVTSGNTIYF.

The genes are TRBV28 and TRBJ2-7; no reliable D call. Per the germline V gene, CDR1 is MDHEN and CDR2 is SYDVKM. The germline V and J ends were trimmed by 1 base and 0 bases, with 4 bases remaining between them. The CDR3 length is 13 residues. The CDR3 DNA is TGTGCCAGCAGTTTATCAGACTCCTACGAGCAGTACTTC. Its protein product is CASSLSDSYEQYF.

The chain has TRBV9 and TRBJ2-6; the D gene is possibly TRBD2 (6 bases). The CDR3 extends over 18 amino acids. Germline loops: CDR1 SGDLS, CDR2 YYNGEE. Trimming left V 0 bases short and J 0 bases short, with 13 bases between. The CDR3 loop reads CASSVGGKPRSGANVLTF. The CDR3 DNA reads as TGTGCCAGCAGCGTAGGCGGGAAACCACGCTCTGGGGCCAACGTCCTGACTTTC.

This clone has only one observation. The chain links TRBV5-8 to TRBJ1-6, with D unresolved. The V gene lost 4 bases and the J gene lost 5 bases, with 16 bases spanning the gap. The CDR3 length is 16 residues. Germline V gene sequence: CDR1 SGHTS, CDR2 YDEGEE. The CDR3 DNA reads TGTGCCAGCAGCGTGGCTCCGCGGAGAAATAATTCACCCCTCCACTTT. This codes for CASSVAPRRNNSPLHF.

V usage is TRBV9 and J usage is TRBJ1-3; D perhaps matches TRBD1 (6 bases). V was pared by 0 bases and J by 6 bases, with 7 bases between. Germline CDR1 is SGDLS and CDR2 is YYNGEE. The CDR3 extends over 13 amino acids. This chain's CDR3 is CASSVGQANTIYF. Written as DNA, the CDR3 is TGTGCCAGCAGCGTAGGACAGGCAAACACCATATATTTT.

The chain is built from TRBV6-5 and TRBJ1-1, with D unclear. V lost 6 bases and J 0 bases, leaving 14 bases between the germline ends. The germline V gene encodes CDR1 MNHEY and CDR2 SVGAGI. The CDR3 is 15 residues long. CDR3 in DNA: TGTGCCAGCAGCACAGACGGAGGACTGAACACTGAAGCTTTCTTT. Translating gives CASSTDGGLNTEAFF.